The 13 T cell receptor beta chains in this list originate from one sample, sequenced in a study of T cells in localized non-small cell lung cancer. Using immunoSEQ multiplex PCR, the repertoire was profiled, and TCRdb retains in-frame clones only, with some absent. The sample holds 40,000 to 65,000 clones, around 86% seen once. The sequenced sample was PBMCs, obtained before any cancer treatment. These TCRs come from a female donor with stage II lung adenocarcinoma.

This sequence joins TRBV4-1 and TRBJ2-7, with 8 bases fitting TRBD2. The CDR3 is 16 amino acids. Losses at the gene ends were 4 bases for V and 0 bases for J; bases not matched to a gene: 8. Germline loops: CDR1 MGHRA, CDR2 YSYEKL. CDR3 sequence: CASSPILAGPSYEQYF. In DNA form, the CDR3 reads TGCGCCAGCAGCCCAATATTAGCGGGGCCCTCCTACGAGCAGTACTTC.

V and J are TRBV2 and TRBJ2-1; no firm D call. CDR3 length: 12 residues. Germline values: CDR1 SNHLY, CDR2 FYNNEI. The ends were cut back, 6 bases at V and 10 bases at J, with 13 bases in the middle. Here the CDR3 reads CASSADWNEQFF. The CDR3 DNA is TGTGCCAGCAGCGCAGACTGGAACGAGCAGTTCTTC.

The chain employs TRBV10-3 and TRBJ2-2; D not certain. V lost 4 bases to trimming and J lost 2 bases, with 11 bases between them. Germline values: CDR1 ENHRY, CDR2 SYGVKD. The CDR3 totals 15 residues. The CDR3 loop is CAISVRADNTGELFF. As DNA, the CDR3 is TGTGCCATCAGTGTCCGGGCAGATAACACCGGGGAGCTGTTTTTT.

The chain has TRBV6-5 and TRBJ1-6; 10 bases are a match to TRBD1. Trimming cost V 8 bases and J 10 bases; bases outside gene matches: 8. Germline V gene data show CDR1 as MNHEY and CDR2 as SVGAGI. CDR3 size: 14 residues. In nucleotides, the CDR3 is TGTGCCAGCGACCCCGGACAGGGGGAGTCACCCCTCCACTTT. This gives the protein CASDPGQGESPLHF.

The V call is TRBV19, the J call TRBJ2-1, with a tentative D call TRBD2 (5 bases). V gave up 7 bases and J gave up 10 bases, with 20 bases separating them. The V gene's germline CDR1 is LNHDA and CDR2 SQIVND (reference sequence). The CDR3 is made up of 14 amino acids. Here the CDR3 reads CASTRGLEFREQFF. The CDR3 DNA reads TGTGCCAGTACTCGGGGTCTAGAATTTAGAGAGCAGTTCTTC.

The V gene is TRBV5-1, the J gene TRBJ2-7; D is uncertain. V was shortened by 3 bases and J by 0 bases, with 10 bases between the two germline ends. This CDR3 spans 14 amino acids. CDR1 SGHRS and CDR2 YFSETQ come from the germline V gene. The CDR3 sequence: CASSSQTSSYEQYF. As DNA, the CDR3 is TGCGCCAGCAGCTCCCAGACGAGCTCCTACGAGCAGTACTTC.

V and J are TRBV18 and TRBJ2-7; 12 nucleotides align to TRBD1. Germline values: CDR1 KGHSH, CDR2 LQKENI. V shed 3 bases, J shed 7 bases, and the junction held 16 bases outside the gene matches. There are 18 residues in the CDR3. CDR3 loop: CASSPIFDPGQGAGEQYF. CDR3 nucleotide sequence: TGTGCCAGCTCACCCATATTCGATCCGGGACAGGGGGCAGGAGAGCAGTACTTC.

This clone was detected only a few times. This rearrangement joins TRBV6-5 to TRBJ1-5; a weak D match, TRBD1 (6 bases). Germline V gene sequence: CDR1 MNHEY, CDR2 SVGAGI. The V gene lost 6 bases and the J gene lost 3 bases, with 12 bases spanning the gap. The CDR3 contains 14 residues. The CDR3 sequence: CASSLDSYNQPQHF. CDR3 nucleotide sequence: TGTGCCAGCAGCTTGGACAGCTACAATCAGCCCCAGCATTTT.

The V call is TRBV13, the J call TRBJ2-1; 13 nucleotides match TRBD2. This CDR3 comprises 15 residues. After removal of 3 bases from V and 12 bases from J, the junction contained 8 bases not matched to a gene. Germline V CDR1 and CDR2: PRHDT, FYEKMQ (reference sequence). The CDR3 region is CASSFLSLAGGRQFF. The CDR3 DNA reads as TGTGCCAGCAGCTTTCTTTCACTAGCGGGGGGGCGGCAGTTCTTC.

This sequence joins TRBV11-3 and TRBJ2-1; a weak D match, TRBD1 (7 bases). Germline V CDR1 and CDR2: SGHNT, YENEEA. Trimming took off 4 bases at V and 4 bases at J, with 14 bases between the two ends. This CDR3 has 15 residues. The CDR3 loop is CASSSAGGGYNEQFF. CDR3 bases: TGTGCCAGCAGCTCTGCAGGGGGAGGATACAATGAGCAGTTCTTC.

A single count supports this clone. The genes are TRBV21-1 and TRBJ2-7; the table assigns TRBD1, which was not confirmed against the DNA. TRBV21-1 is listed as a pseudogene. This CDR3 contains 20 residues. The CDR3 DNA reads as TGTGCCAGCAGCGGGCGTTGGACAGATAATATGTGTCTACTTTCCTACGAGCAGTACTTC. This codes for CASSGRWTDNMCLLSYEQYF.

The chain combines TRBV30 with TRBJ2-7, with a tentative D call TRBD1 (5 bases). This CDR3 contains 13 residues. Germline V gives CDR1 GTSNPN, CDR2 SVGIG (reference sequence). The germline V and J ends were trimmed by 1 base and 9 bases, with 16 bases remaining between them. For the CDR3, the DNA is TGTGCCTGGAGTGAACAGGACAACTCGGGGCAGTACTTC. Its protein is CAWSEQDNSGQYF. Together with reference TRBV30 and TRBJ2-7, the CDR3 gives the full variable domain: SQTIHQWPATLVQPVGSPLSLECTVEGTSNPNLYWYRQAAGRGLQLLFYSVGIGQISSEVPQNLSASRPQDRQFILSSKKLLLSDSGFYLCAWSEQDNSGQYFGPGTRLTVT.

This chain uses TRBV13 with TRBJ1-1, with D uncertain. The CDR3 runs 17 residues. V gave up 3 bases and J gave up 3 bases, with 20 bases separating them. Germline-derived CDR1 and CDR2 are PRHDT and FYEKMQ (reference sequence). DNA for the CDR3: TGTGCCAGCAGCTTGAGGCCTCAGATTACCAACTACACTGAAGCTTTCTTT. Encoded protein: CASSLRPQITNYTEAFF.